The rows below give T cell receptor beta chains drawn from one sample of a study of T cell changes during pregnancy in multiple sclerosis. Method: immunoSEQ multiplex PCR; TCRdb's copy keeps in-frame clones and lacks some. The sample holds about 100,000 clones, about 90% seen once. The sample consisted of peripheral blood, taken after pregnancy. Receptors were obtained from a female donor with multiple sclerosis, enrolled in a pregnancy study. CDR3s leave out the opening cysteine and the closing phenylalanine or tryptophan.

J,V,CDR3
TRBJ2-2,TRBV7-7,ASSLAGGPNGELF
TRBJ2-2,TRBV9,ASSVDPPGTGELF
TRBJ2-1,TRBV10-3,AISAGTNYNEQF
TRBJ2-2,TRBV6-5,ASSYLAVNTGELF
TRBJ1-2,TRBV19,ASKRETGGNYGYT
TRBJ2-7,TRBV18,ASSRGDRIGREQY
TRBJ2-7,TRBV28,ASRFGQGWGYEQY
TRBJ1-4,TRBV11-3,ASSSWTGDQKLF
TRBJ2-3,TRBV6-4,ASSGGTSGGTDTQY
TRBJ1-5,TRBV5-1,ASRLNSNQPQH
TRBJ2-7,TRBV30,AWSVIEGTSSYEQY
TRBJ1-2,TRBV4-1,ASSQESDLRSYGYT
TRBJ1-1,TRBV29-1,SESPGNGEAF
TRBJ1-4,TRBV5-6,ASSFGRVSEKLF
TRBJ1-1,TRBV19,ASSPRTGGLDTEAF
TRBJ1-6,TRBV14,ASSQDQGIISPLH
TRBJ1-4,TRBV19,ASSFGQFEGEKLF
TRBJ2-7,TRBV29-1,SVESGTKCVCEQY
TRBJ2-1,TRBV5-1,ASSSTGQGGGNEQF
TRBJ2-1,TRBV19,ASSPDRAYNEQF
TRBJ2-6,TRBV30,AWRGGDRATPYSGANVLT
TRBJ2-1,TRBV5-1,ASSLDITAGEQF
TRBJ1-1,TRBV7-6,ASSFAGGQAF
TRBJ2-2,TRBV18,ASSPVLTPGELF
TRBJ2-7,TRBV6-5,ASSYSNLALEQY
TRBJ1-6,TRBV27,ASSLQGLNSPLH
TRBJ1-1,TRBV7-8,ASRLQGAAEAF
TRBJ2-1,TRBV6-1,ASSLTGEAYNEQF
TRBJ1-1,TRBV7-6,ASSLATGSNTEAF
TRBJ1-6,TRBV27,ASSLSLGTGALH
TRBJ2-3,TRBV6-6,ASSYSGQGTDTQY
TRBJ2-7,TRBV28,ASSPLTGGPREQY
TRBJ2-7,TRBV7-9,ASTRGYEQY
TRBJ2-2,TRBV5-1,ASSPSLAAGTGELF
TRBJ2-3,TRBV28,ASSLGTGLTDTQY
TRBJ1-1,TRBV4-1,ASSQDTGTGAEAF
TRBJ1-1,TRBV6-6,ASSFEIQGITEAF